These T cell receptor beta chains were read from a single sample in a study of blood T cells in healthy people across ages. One entry per CDR3 protein results from TCRdb running MiXCR on the 5' RACE reads. The table has around 690,000 distinct CDR3 sequences, roughly 58% seen once. Sequencing used blood. These receptors all come from a man between 60 and 70 years old in good health. The CDR3 runs from the conserved cysteine through the conserved F or W. A D gene is named only where the DNA matches it firmly. Not every row has a clone size; where given, it reads once, few, many or a size class.

-,TRBV20-1,TRBJ1-2,-,CSARRPTANYGYTF,TGCAGTGCTCGACGACCTACCGCTAACTATGGCTACACCTTC
few,TRBV6-6,TRBJ2-7,-,CASRYREEYEQYF,TGTGCCAGCAGGTACAGGGAGGAGTACGAGCAGTACTTC
few,TRBV4-1,TRBJ2-5,TRBD2,CASSQDTSGGQETQYF,TGCGCCAGCAGCCAAGATACTAGCGGGGGGCAAGAGACCCAGTACTTC
-,TRBV20-1,TRBJ1-2,TRBD1,CSASLGQYSLNYGYTF,TGCAGTGCTAGTCTGGGACAGTATTCTTTAAACTATGGCTACACCTTC
-,TRBV6-6,TRBJ1-5,-,CASSYLTANQPQHF,TGTGCCAGCAGTTACCTGACAGCAAATCAGCCCCAGCATTTT
-,TRBV5-6,TRBJ1-1,-,CASSLWAGEAFF,TGTGCCAGCAGCTTGTGGGCAGGGGAAGCTTTCTTT
once,TRBV27,TRBJ1-1,-,CASSHKRDTEAFF,TGTGCCAGCAGTCACAAGAGGGACACTGAAGCTTTCTTT
-,TRBV7-2,TRBJ1-6,-,CASSLDRVYNSPLHF,TGTGCCAGCAGCTTAGACAGAGTTTATAATTCACCCCTCCACTTT
few,TRBV21-1,TRBJ1-2,-,CASPVSGAGYGYTF,TGTGCCAGCCCCGTCAGCGGAGCGGGGTATGGCTACACCTTC
few,TRBV5-1,TRBJ2-7,-,CASSTGSSGTLFYEQYF,TGCGCCAGCAGCACGGGGAGCTCCGGGACCCTTTTCTACGAGCAGTACTTC